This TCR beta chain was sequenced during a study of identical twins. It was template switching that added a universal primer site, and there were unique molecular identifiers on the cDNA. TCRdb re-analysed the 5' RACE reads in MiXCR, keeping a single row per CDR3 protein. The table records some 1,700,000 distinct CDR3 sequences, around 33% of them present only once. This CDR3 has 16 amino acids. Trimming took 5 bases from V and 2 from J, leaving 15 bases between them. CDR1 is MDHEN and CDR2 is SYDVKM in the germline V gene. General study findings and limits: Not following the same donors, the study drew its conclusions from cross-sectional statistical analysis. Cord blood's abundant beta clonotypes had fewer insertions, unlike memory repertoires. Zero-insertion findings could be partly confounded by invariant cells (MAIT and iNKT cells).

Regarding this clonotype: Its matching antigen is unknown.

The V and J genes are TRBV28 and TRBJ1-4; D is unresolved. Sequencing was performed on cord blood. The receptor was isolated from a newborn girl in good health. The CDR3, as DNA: TGTGCCAGCAGTGATACCGAGAGGAGGACTAATGAAAAACTGTTTTTT. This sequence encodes CASSDTERRTNEKLFF.